This T cell receptor beta chain originates from a study of blood T cell repertoires in COVID-19. Across the whole study: Acute and convalescent COVID-19 samples came from the United States, Italy and Spain. The analysed material was cDNA or gDNA that came from T cells, B-cell-depleted T cells, or PBMCs.

The assay was immunoSEQ multiplex PCR, and TCRdb's table has in-frame clones only and misses some. The table records about 75,000 clones, 79% of them present only once. Sequencing was done on a sample of peripheral blood. This TCR was recovered from a woman of 80 years or more with active or convalescent COVID-19.

CDR3 amino acids: CASSRPTGDQETQYF. CDR3 coding DNA: TGTGCCAGCAGCCGGCCAACAGGGGACCAAGAGACCCAGTACTTC. The chain is built from TRBV7-9 and TRBJ2-5; 7 bases fit TRBD1. The CDR3 runs 15 residues. The J segment lost 0 bases and the V segment lost 5 bases, leaving 6 bases of the junction unmatched. CDR1 and CDR2 from the germline V gene are SEHNR and FQNEAQ (reference sequence). The whole variable domain, filled in from reference TRBV7-9 and TRBJ2-5, reads DTGVSQNPRHKITKRGQNVTFRCDPISEHNRLYWYRQTLGQGPEFLTYFQNEAQLEKSRLLSDRFSAERPKGSFSTLEIQRTEQGDSAMYLCASSRPTGDQETQYFGPGTRLLVL.